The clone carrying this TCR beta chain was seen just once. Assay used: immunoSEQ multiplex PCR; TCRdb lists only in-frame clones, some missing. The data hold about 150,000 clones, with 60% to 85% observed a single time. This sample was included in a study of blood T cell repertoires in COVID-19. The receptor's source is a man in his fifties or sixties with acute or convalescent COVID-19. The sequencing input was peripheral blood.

The CDR3 nucleotides read TGCGCCAGCAGCCAAGGACGACAGGGGGCGCGGGGAAATGAGCAGTTCTTC. Translating gives CASSQGRQGARGNEQFF. This rearrangement joins TRBV4-1 to TRBJ2-1; 10 nucleotides match TRBD1. Germline V gene sequence: CDR1 MGHRA, CDR2 YSYEKL. CDR3 size: 17 residues. With V trimmed by 1 base and J by 7 bases, 10 bases remained unmatched.